This TCR beta chain was recovered during a study of shared clonotypes between healthy human individuals (dated by TCRdb to 2020 to 2021). In terms of the full investigation: The cohort comprised two women and a few men aged 18 to 49 years. To estimate repertoire size and how much clonotype sharing occurs between individuals, the study deeply sequenced the blood TCR repertoires of roughly 5 healthy adults. To increase sequencing depth and limit assay-specific biases, different laboratories used diverse techniques to prepare libraries and sequence TCR repertoires. Between about 0.8 and 9 billion PBMCs per donor were obtained by leukapheresis. For each donor, CD4 naive and CD4 memory were each run on three plates, CD8 naive on two plates, and CD8 memory on one plate.

The donors were healthy, HIV-negative adults who had no recently reported acute infections or vaccinations. Every donor was a Caucasian adult living in Nashville, Tennessee, USA. CD4+ T cells were enriched through magnetic negative selection, after which naive cells were positively selected on CD45RA and the remaining negative fraction served as the memory subset. Blood was collected by leukapheresis, and PBMCs were isolated by Ficoll-Histopaque density gradient centrifugation and then cryopreserved in liquid nitrogen vapor phase. Analytical flow cytometry was used to check the purity and quantity of each magnetically sorted T cell population. Each sorted fraction had its genomic DNA isolated and then quantified by UV absorbance on a Nanodrop 2000c. Here is what the overall study found, with its caveats: The genetic and exposure-history diversity represented was limited by the small number of donors. Sharing across several donors was observed for 5% to 6.5% of naive CD4, 3% to 4% of naive CD8, over 2% of memory CD4, and over 0.3% of memory CD8 clonotypes. Larger estimated clonotype richness was generally found for naive subsets than for memory subsets. Pairwise subsampling led to the expectation that sequencing depth would affect the degree of clonotype sharing among donors. Higher generation probabilities were observed for clonotypes shared by all four sorted-subset donors than for non-shared clonotypes. Incomplete sequencing was indicated by rarefaction of sorted-subset datasets, despite the large sequencing depth. Only blood was sampled, and tissue TCR repertoires likely differ from those in blood.

From the cysteine through the phenylalanine, the CDR3 covers 12 amino acids. Of the read, only the CDR3 DNA is kept; its 36 bases are in frame from base 1. The V and J ends are trimmed by 6 bases and 5 bases, leaving 10 bases between them. CDR1 and CDR2, looked up from the germline V gene, are MDHEN and SYDVKM. This clone was recorded once. The clone's antigen remains unknown. No base quality information exists; no much larger clone differs at one position. Using the deep immunoSEQ assay, multiplex PCR amplified TCR CDR3 regions from genomic DNA. Extracted genomic DNA from each cell subset was spread evenly across all wells of several immunoSEQ 96-well plates, with each plate serving as a replicate. For sorted subsets, each replicate PCR was loaded with approximately 190 ng genomic DNA, equivalent to some 31,000 T cell genomes. The purified libraries were quantified using a Qubit 3.0 fluorometer, sized with a Bioanalyzer 2100, and then quantified again using the KAPA Library Quantification kit. Each immunoSEQ 96-well plate was sequenced on its own single-read 150-cycle Illumina NextSeq 550 flow cell. As for the authors' bioinformatics: Because the immunoSEQ output included only junctional sequences and no quality scores, the filtering could not be the same as the filtering used for full-length reads. To assign V/J genes and CDR3, sequences were annotated using PyIR, a Python wrapper for IgBLAST v1.9, with IMGT germline references. Reads were filtered out if the reads had weak V/J assignments (E-value above 1e-6), no CDR3, stop codons, out-of-frame junctions, or ambiguous translated residues. A V3J clonotype was defined by an identical inferred V gene, J gene, and CDR3 amino acid sequence. The percentage overlap between two repertoires was calculated by dividing the number of shared unique clonotypes by the size of the smaller repertoire. Repertoire richness was assessed with RTK rarefaction, the Chao1 estimator, and Recon v2.1 estimates of unobserved clonotypes. For all TCRbeta clonotypes obtained by the gDNA method from a few donors, generation probabilities were computed with OLGA. Here the immuneACCESS table is served through TCRdb, limited to in-frame sequences with V and J called. Missing clones are a known gap in these copies; in checked studies unresolved V genes cover under half, and the rest lacks a known reason. V, J and clone size were drawn from that table, and D and trimming were deduced from the DNA. For this sample the table gives 2 million to 3 million clones, of which approximately 94% were detected only once. The ten largest clones take up around 0.4% of the sample.

The receptor was derived from a man between 18 and 29 years old in good health. Some clones in this sample may be carry-over from other donors' samples. Sequenced input: naive CD4+ T cells from PBMCs. The cell subset or site label, read with the paper, signifies: CD45RA+ positively selected. This chain joins TRBV28 to TRBJ1-1, with no confidently assigned D gene. The nucleotide sequence reads TGTGCCAGCAGGTATGAAGTGACTGAAGCTTTCTTT. Translation gives CASRYEVTEAFF.